The present TCR beta chain was sequenced within a study of T cell responses to AZD1222 COVID-19 vaccine. Study outcomes and limitations: Spike-specific TCR breadth rose after two AZD1222 doses, and depth rose as well. Donors in the cohort were predominantly white British and more often female, and clonal diversity was possibly underestimated.

This clone was detected once. Its antigen is undetermined. The same CDR3 is also encoded by other DNA sequences in this sample. The CDR3 runs 13 residues. Germline-derived CDR1 and CDR2 are SGHTA and FQGTGA. The V segment lost 4 bases and the J segment 4 bases; nucleotides outside the gene matches: 2. The protocol was immunoSEQ multiplex PCR, while the TCRdb copy is restricted to in-frame clones and leaves out a portion. The sample gives approximately 140,000 clones, 89% of which show up once; roughly 4.7% is in the top ten. The source was peripheral blood, collected on day 0 of AZD1222 vaccination. J is TRBJ1-1 and V is TRBV7-3, with 8 bases lining up with TRBD1. This clonotype originated in an adult in good health. CDR3 residues: CASSSQGGTEAFF. The CDR3 DNA reads as TGTGCCAGCAGCTCACAGGGGGGCACTGAAGCTTTCTTT.